These 12 T cell receptor beta chains originate from one sample sequenced in a study of shared clonotypes between healthy human individuals. Sequenced by immunoSEQ multiplex PCR; TCRdb stores in-frame clones only, minus some. The repertoire holds a few million clones, with more than 80% as singletons. What was sequenced was naive CD4+ T cells sorted from blood. Sample subset: CD45RA+ positively selected. The source is a man between 18 and 29 years old in good health.

This chain uses TRBV6-6 with TRBJ1-4; D might be TRBD1 (6 bases). With 0 bases removed from V and 13 bases from J, the gap between germline ends came to 21 bases. The CDR3 has 16 amino acids. The germline CDR1 and CDR2 sequences are MNHNY and SVGAGI (reference sequence). CDR3 loop: CASSYSEVRDTFGLFF. CDR3 nucleotide sequence: TGTGCCAGCAGTTACTCGGAGGTTCGGGACACCTTTGGACTGTTTTTT.

This chain joins TRBV5-4 and TRBJ1-2, with a tentative D call TRBD1 (5 bases). Germline-derived CDR1 and CDR2 are SGHNT and YYREEE (reference sequence). Trimming took 3 bases from V and 5 from J, leaving 17 bases between them. The CDR3 runs to 15 residues. The chain's CDR3 is CASSSTDLRNYGYTF. CDR3 nucleotide sequence: TGTGCCAGCAGCTCGACAGACCTAAGAAATTATGGCTACACCTTC.

The chain carries TRBV9 and TRBJ2-3; 9 nucleotides align to TRBD2. Looked up from germline, CDR1 is SGDLS and CDR2 is YYNGEE. Trimming cost V 0 bases and J 2 bases; bases outside gene matches: 4. CDR3 length: 16 amino acids. CDR3: CASSVVGTSFTDTQYF. CDR3 sequence (DNA): TGTGCCAGCAGCGTAGTTGGGACTAGCTTCACAGATACGCAGTATTTT.

This chain connects TRBV18 to TRBJ1-5, with D possibly matching TRBD1 (5 bases). Germline V lookup: CDR1 KGHSH, CDR2 LQKENI. V gave up 1 base and J gave up 7 bases, with 14 bases separating them. The CDR3 sequence is 15 residues long. The CDR3 sequence: CASSPLQGDRQPQHF. As DNA, the CDR3 is TGTGCCAGCTCACCACTCCAGGGCGATCGGCAGCCCCAGCATTTT. The variable domain in full, completed from reference TRBV18 and TRBJ1-5, reads NAGVMQNPRHLVRRRGQEARLRCSPMKGHSHVYWYRQLPEEGLKFMVYLQKENIIDESGMPKERFSAEFPKEGPSILRIQQVVRGDSAAYFCASSPLQGDRQPQHFGDGTRLSIL.

To note about this clone: Other DNA sequences in the sample encode the same CDR3. This rearrangement joins TRBV19 to TRBJ2-7; TRBD1 aligns across 8 bases. Germline V CDR1 and CDR2: LNHDA, SQIVND (reference sequence). CDR3 size: 12 residues. The V and J ends lost 6 bases and 5 bases, in that order; junction bases with no gene match: 3. The CDR3 DNA follows: TGTGCCAGTAGCGTACAGGGGGACGAGCAGTACTTC. Its translation is CASSVQGDEQYF.

Comments on this clone: Additional DNA sequences in this sample encode the identical CDR3. This chain joins TRBV25-1 and TRBJ2-2, with D uncertain. The CDR3 is 15 amino acids. V dropped 6 bases and J dropped 1 base, with 12 bases sitting between them. Germline values: CDR1 MGHDK, CDR2 SYGVNS. CDR3 bases: TGTGCCAGCAGCGACCCTGGGCTGAACACCGGGGAGCTGTTTTTT. Translating it yields CASSDPGLNTGELFF.

This clone has just one count. The chain has TRBV19 and TRBJ1-5, with TRBD1 as a possible D gene (5 bases). Trimming cost V 7 bases and J 7 bases, with 20 bases left between them. This CDR3 is built from 15 residues. Germline values: CDR1 LNHDA, CDR2 SQIVND (reference sequence). This CDR3 reads CASTETGPLQQPQHF. The CDR3, as DNA: TGTGCCAGTACCGAAACAGGTCCCCTACAACAGCCCCAGCATTTT. Looking up the rest from reference TRBV19 and TRBJ1-5 gives the full variable domain: DGGITQSPKYLFRKEGQNVTLSCEQNLNHDAMYWYRQDPGQGLRLIYYSQIVNDFQKGDIAEGYSVSREKKESFPLTVTSAQKNPTAFYLCASTETGPLQQPQHFGDGTRLSIL.

The chain joins TRBV18 to TRBJ2-1; tentative D call: TRBD2 (6 bases). Trimming took off 1 base at V and 4 bases at J, with 17 bases between the two ends. In germline, CDR1 is KGHSH, CDR2 LQKENI. This CDR3 spans 17 amino acids. CDR3 sequence reads: CASSPQLGISGYNEQFF. CDR3 DNA: TGTGCCAGCTCACCACAGTTGGGAATTAGCGGATACAATGAGCAGTTCTTC. The full variable domain, rest sourced from reference TRBV18 and TRBJ2-1, is NAGVMQNPRHLVRRRGQEARLRCSPMKGHSHVYWYRQLPEEGLKFMVYLQKENIIDESGMPKERFSAEFPKEGPSILRIQQVVRGDSAAYFCASSPQLGISGYNEQFFGPGTRLTVL.

A note on this clone: The sample holds other DNA sequences that translate to the same CDR3. The J gene is TRBJ1-5, the V gene TRBV19; 8 bases are a match to TRBD1. V trimming: 4 bases; J trimming: 7 bases; junction bases outside the gene matches: 6. The CDR3 runs to 14 residues. From germline, CDR1 is LNHDA and CDR2 SQIVND (reference sequence). CDR3 protein: CASSTGTGYQPQHF. Here the CDR3 DNA reads TGTGCCAGTAGTACCGGGACAGGATACCAGCCCCAGCATTTT.

V usage is TRBV10-3 and J usage is TRBJ2-2, with D unclear. Per the germline V gene, CDR1 is ENHRY and CDR2 is SYGVKD. This CDR3 region has 16 residues. V was shortened by 6 bases and J by 0 bases, with 14 bases between the two germline ends. The CDR3 nucleotides are TGTGCCATCAGCCCGGGCCCCTCCGCGAACACCGGGGAGCTGTTTTTT. Encoded protein: CAISPGPSANTGELFF.

This chain joins TRBV7-2 and TRBJ1-2, with D hard to call. The CDR3 runs 15 residues. The V end was cut by 0 bases, the J end by 6 bases, with 14 bases between. The V gene's germline CDR1 is SGHTA and CDR2 FQGNSA. CDR3 DNA: TGTGCCAGCAGCTTAGCGAATTCCTTCGGGGATGGCTACACCTTC. Protein: CASSLANSFGDGYTF.

V usage is TRBV5-1 and J usage is TRBJ2-5; 11 bases fit TRBD1. Germline trimming cut 3 bases from V and 5 bases from J; bases unmatched to any gene: 6. Germline V CDR1 and CDR2: SGHRS, YFSETQ. This CDR3 has 15 amino acids. CDR3 loop: CASSSGTGGLETQYF. The CDR3 nucleotides are TGCGCCAGCAGCTCCGGGACAGGGGGGCTCGAGACCCAGTACTTC. Using reference TRBV5-1 and TRBJ2-5 for the parts outside the CDR3, the full variable domain is KAGVTQTPRYLIKTRGQQVTLSCSPISGHRSVSWYQQTPGQGLQFLFEYFSETQRNKGNFPGRFSGRQFSNSRSEMNVSTLELGDSALYLCASSSGTGGLETQYFGPGTRLLVL.